The clone carrying this TCR beta chain was recorded at least ten times. Its antigen is unknown. The V and J ends lost 6 bases and 6 bases respectively, with 7 bases between them. The CDR3 extends over 11 amino acids. Per germline, CDR1 MNHNY and CDR2 SVGAGI (reference sequence). The data stem from a study of CD8 T cells in ankylosing spondylitis. General study findings and limits: It appeared that ankylosing spondylitis blood was characterized by a TCR beta motif of several highly homologous variants.

TCRdb ran MiXCR on the 5' RACE reads and lists one entry per CDR3 protein. The sample has about 200,000 distinct CDR3 sequences; 20% to 30% are singletons. This TCR came from a male donor with ankylosing spondylitis or in good health (not recorded which). V gene TRBV6-6 combines with J gene TRBJ2-3; no clear D. The sample was blood, either unsorted or a sorted T cell fraction (not recorded which). For the CDR3, the DNA is TGTGCCAGCAGCCCTGAGGATACGCAGTATTTT. Residues: CASSPEDTQYF.